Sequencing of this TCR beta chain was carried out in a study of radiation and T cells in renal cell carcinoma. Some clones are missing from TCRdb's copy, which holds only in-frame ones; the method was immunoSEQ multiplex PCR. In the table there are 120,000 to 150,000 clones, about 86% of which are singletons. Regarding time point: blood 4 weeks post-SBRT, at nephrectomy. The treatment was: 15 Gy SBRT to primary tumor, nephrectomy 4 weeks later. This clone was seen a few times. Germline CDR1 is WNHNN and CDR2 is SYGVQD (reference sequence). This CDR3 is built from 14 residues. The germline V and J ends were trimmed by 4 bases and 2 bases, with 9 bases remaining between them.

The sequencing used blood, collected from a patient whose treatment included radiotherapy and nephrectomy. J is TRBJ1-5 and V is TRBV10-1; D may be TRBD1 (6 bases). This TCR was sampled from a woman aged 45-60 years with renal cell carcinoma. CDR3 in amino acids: CASSAGAGNQPQHF. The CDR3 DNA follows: TGCGCCAGCAGTGCAGGGGCCGGCAATCAGCCCCAGCATTTT.